The rows below give T cell receptor beta chains drawn from one sample of a study of identifying expanded T cells in peripheral blood. Sequencing was performed with immunoSEQ multiplex PCR; in TCRdb, only in-frame clones are kept and a portion is missing. The repertoire holds nearly 60,000 clones, with more than 70% as singletons. The specimen sequenced was blood. These receptors all stem from a person aged 18 to 69 in good health. The CDR3 runs from the conserved cysteine through the conserved F or W. The order of the fields is clone size, D gene, J gene, V gene, CDR3 protein, CDR3 DNA. D genes are given only for firm matches. Some rows mark clone size as missing; the rest say once, few, many or name a class of expanded clone.

.	TRBD2	TRBJ2-7	TRBV11-2	CASSLAGGRDSEQYF	TGTGCCAGCAGCTTAGCGGGGGGAAGGGATTCCGAGCAGTACTTC
.	.	TRBJ2-6	TRBV5-1	CASSLAGNGANVLTF	TGCGCCAGCAGCTTGGCAGGGAATGGGGCCAACGTCCTGACTTTC
.	.	TRBJ1-1	TRBV19	CASSKTENTEAFF	TGTGCCAGTAGTAAGACCGAGAACACTGAAGCTTTCTTT
.	TRBD2	TRBJ2-1	TRBV2	CASIRGGGNEQFF	TGTGCCAGCATCCGCGGGGGTGGAAATGAGCAGTTCTTC
.	.	TRBJ1-1	TRBV10-3	CAITSDTGMNTEAFF	TGTGCCATCACGTCGGACACAGGAATGAACACTGAAGCTTTCTTT
.	.	TRBJ1-5	TRBV10-2	CASSESIAQPQHF	TGCGCCAGCAGTGAGTCGATCGCTCAGCCCCAGCATTTT
.	TRBD1	TRBJ1-1	TRBV4-2	CASSQDLGQGNTEAFF	TGTGCCAGCAGCCAAGATTTGGGACAGGGGAACACTGAAGCTTTCTTT
once	.	TRBJ2-1	TRBV6-1	CASSELPATYNEQFF	TGTGCCAGCAGTGAATTGCCAGCTACCTACAATGAGCAGTTCTTC
.	.	TRBJ1-2	TRBV18	CASSLGRGNYGYTF	TGTGCCAGCTCACTAGGACGAGGAAACTATGGCTACACCTTC
.	.	TRBJ1-2	TRBV29-1	CSVDLRESYGYTF	TGCAGCGTTGACCTTAGGGAATCTTATGGCTACACCTTC
.	TRBD2	TRBJ2-1	TRBV4-1	CASSQHRLAGGNNEQFF	TGCGCCAGCAGCCAACATAGACTAGCGGGGGGAAACAATGAGCAGTTCTTC
.	.	TRBJ2-3	TRBV6-1	CASSATARTDTQYF	TGTGCCAGCAGTGCGACCGCTAGGACAGATACGCAGTATTTT
.	.	TRBJ1-1	TRBV13	CAAEGMNTEAFF	TGTGCCGCAGAAGGGATGAACACTGAAGCTTTCTTT
.	.	TRBJ1-6	TRBV11-2	CASSQALGSGNSPLHF	TGCGCCAGCAGCCAAGCATTGGGGTCAGGGAACTCACCCCTCCACTTT
few	.	TRBJ1-2	TRBV29-1	CSVYVTEGYTF	TGCAGCGTGTACGTCACCGAGGGCTACACCTTC
.	TRBD1	TRBJ1-2	TRBV5-4	CASSSLGQGAAGYTF	TGTGCCAGCAGCTCGCTGGGACAGGGGGCCGCGGGCTACACCTTC
.	.	TRBJ1-6	TRBV6-5	CASSYEGDNSPLHF	TGTGCCAGCAGTTACGAAGGGGATAATTCACCCCTCCACTTT
.	.	TRBJ1-5	TRBV2	CASSENGLSGPQHF	TGTGCCAGCAGTGAAAACGGGCTTTCGGGGCCCCAGCATTTT
.	.	TRBJ2-5	TRBV18	CASSKSQETQYF	TGTGCCAGCTCAAAGTCCCAAGAGACCCAGTACTTC
.	TRBD1	TRBJ1-2	TRBV7-2	CASSPDRIYGYTF	TGTGCCAGCAGCCCGGACAGGATCTATGGCTACACCTTC
.	TRBD2	TRBJ2-1	TRBV7-9	CASSFPLAVYNEQFF	TGTGCCAGCAGCTTTCCCCTAGCGGTCTACAATGAGCAGTTCTTC
.	.	TRBJ1-6	TRBV12-5	CASGLVLNSPLHF	TGTGCTAGTGGTTTGGTGCTAAATTCACCCCTCCACTTT
once	.	TRBJ2-7	TRBV27	CASSWNRDGYEQYF	TGTGCCAGCAGTTGGAACCGGGACGGATACGAGCAGTACTTC
few	TRBD1	TRBJ2-7	TRBV11-2	CASSPVRYQGAYEQYF	TGTGCCAGCAGCCCAGTTCGGTATCAGGGGGCCTACGAGCAGTACTTC
.	TRBD1	TRBJ1-2	TRBV9	CASNPGQTNYGYTF	TGTGCCAGCAACCCGGGACAGACTAACTATGGCTACACCTTC
few	.	TRBJ1-2	TRBV5-1	CASSLADFGYTF	TGCGCCAGCAGCTTGGCCGATTTTGGCTACACCTTC
once	TRBD2	TRBJ2-7	TRBV2	CASSVLAVYEQYF	TGTGCCAGCAGTGTTCTAGCGGTCTACGAGCAGTACTTC
.	.	TRBJ1-5	TRBV28	CASRGASGTPNQPQHF	TGTGCCAGCAGGGGGGCATCCGGGACACCTAATCAGCCCCAGCATTTT
.	.	TRBJ1-2	TRBV28	CASSLLTGDNYGYTF	TGTGCCAGCAGTTTATTGACGGGGGACAACTATGGCTACACCTTC
.	.	TRBJ2-7	TRBV12-2	CASRTQGLTYEQYF	TGTGCAAGTCGGACCCAGGGCCTAACCTACGAGCAGTACTTC
.	TRBD2	TRBJ2-1	TRBV27	CASSRGTSGGDFNNEQFF	TGTGCCAGCAGTCGAGGGACTAGCGGGGGAGATTTTAACAATGAGCAGTTCTTC
.	.	TRBJ1-1	TRBV29-1	CSVDPQGGAFF	TGCAGCGTTGACCCGCAGGGTGGGGCTTTCTTT
.	.	TRBJ2-4	TRBV2	CASGVVDIQYF	TGTGCCAGCGGGGTAGTGGACATTCAGTACTTC
once	.	TRBJ2-1	TRBV29-1	CSVQRHNEQFF	TGCAGCGTTCAACGGCACAATGAGCAGTTCTTC
.	TRBD1	TRBJ1-2	TRBV4-1	CASSQVGAGGSYGYTF	TGCGCCAGCAGCCAAGTAGGGGCAGGGGGGTCCTATGGCTACACCTTC